This T cell receptor (beta chain) was recovered during a study of blood T cell repertoires in COVID-19. V dropped 8 bases and J dropped 1; count of bases not matched to a gene: 7. Germline CDR1 reads SGHTA; CDR2 reads FQGTGA. The CDR3 is 14 residues long. Measured with immunoSEQ multiplex PCR; TCRdb has only the in-frame clones, and not every one. The table has approximately 97,000 clones, just over 85% seen once. It was during active infection that Seattle patients were enrolled and then longitudinally followed. Sequencing input: peripheral blood. This chain connects TRBV7-3 to TRBJ1-1, with 7 bases matching TRBD1. This receptor was taken from a man aged 45-60 years with COVID-19, enrolled during active disease. This CDR3 reads CASRQGEGNTEAFF. The CDR3 region has the DNA TGTGCCAGCCGACAGGGAGAAGGGAACACTGAAGCTTTCTTT.